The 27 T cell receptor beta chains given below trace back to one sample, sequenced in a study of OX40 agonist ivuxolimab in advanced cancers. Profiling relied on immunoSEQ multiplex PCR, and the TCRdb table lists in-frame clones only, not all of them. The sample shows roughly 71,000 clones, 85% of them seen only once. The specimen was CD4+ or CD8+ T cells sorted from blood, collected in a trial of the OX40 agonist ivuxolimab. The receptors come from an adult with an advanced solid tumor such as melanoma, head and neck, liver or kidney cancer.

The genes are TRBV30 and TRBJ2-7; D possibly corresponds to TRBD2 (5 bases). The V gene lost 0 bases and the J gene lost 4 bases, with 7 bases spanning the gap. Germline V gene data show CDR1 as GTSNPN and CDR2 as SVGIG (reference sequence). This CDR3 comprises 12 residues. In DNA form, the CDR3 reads TGTGCCTGGAGTGTAGGGAGATACGAGCAGTACTTC. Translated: CAWSVGRYEQYF. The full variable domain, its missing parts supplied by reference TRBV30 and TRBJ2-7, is SQTIHQWPATLVQPVGSPLSLECTVEGTSNPNLYWYRQAAGRGLQLLFYSVGIGQISSEVPQNLSASRPQDRQFILSSKKLLLSDSGFYLCAWSVGRYEQYFGPGTRLTVT.

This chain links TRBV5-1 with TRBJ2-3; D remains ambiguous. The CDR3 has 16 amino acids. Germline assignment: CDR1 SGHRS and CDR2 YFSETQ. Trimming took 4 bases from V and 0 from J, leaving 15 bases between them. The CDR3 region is CASSLSVTLSTDTQYF. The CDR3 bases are TGCGCCAGCAGCCTTTCTGTCACGCTAAGCACAGATACGCAGTATTTT.

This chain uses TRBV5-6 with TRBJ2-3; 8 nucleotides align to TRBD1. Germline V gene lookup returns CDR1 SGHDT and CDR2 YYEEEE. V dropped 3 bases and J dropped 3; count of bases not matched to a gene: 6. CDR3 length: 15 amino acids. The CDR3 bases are TGTGCCAGCAGCTCCAGGGGGCGCATGACAGATACGCAGTATTTT. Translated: CASSSRGRMTDTQYF.

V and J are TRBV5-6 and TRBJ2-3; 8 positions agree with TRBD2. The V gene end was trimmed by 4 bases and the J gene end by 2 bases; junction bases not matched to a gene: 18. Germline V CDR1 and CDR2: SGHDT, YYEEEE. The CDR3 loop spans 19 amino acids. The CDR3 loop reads CASSPMVGSGKTYTDTQYF. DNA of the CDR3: TGTGCCAGCAGCCCCATGGTAGGTAGCGGGAAGACCTACACAGATACGCAGTATTTT.

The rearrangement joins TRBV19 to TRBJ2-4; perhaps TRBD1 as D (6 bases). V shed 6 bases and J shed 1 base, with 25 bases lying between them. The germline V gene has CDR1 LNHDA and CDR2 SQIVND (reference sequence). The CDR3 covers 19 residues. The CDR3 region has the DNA TGTGCCAGTAGCGAGAAAGGGCAGGGGACCCAAACGGCCAAAAACATTCAGTACTTC. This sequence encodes CASSEKGQGTQTAKNIQYF. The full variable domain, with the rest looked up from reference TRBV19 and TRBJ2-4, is DGGITQSPKYLFRKEGQNVTLSCEQNLNHDAMYWYRQDPGQGLRLIYYSQIVNDFQKGDIAEGYSVSREKKESFPLTVTSAQKNPTAFYLCASSEKGQGTQTAKNIQYFGAGTRLSVL.

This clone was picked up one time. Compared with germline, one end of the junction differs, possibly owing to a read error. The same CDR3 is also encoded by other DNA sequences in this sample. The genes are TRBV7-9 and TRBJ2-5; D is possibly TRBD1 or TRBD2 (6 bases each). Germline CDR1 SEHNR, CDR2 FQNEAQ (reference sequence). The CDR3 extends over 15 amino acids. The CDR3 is CASSDIRGPQETQYF. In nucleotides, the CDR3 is TGCGCCAGCAGCGATATTCGGGGGCCACAAGAGACCCAGTACTTC.

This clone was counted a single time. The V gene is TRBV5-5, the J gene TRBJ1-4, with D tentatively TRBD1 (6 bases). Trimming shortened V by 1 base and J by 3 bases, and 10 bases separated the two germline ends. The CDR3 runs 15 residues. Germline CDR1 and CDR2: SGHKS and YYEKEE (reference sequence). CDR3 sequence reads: CASSLLGHPNEKLFF. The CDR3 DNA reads TGTGCCAGCAGCTTGCTGGGACACCCTAATGAAAAACTGTTTTTT.

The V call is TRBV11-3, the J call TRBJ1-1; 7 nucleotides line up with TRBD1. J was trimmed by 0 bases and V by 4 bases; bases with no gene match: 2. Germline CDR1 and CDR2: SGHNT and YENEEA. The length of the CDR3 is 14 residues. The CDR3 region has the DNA TGTGCCAGCAGCTGGGACAGTCTGAACACTGAAGCTTTCTTT. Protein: CASSWDSLNTEAFF.

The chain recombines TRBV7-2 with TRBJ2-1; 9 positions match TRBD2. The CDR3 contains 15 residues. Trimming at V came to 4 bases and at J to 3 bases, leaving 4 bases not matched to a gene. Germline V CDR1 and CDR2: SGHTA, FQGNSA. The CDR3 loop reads CASSSRLADYNEQFF. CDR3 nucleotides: TGTGCCAGCAGCTCCCGACTAGCGGACTACAATGAGCAGTTCTTC.

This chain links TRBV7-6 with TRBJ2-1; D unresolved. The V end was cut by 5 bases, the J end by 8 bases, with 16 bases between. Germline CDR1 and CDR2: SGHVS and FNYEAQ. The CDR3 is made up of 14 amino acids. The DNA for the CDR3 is TGTGCCAGCAGCGGAGCCCCAGGCGACGATGAGCAGTTCTTC. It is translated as CASSGAPGDDEQFF.

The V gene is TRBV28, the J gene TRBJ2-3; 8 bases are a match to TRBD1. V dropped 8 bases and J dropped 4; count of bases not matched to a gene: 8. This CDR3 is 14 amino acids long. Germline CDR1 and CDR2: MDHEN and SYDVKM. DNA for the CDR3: TGTGCCAGCCTAAGTCCGGACAGGGCAGATACGCAGTATTTT. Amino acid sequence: CASLSPDRADTQYF.

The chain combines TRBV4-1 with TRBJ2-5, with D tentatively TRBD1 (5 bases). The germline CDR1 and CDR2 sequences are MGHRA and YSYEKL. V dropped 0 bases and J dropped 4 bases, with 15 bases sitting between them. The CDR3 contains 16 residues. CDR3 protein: CASSQEGGRGGETQYF. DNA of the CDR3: TGCGCCAGCAGCCAAGAGGGCGGAAGGGGCGGAGAGACCCAGTACTTC.

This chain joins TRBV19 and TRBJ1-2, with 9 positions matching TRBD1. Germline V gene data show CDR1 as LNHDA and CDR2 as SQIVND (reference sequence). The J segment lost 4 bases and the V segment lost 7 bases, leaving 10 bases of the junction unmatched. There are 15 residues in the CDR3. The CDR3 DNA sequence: TGTGCCAGTAACGCCGGGACAGGGTTTATCTATGGCTACACCTTC. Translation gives CASNAGTGFIYGYTF.

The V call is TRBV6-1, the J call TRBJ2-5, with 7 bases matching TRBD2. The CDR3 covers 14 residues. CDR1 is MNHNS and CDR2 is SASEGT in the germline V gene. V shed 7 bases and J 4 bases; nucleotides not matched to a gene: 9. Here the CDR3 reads CASTGGGPGETQYF. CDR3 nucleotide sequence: TGTGCCAGCACCGGGGGAGGGCCTGGAGAGACCCAGTACTTC.

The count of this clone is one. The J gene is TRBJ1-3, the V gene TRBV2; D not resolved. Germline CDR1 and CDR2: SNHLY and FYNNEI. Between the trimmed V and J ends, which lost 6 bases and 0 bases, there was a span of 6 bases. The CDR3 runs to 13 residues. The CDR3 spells CASRRNSGNTIYF. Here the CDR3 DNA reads TGTGCCAGCAGGAGAAACTCTGGAAACACCATATATTTT.

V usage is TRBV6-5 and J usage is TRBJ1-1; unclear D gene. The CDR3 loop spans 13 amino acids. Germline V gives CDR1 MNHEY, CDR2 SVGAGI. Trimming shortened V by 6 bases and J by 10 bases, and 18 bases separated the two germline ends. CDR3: CASRPGLLEAAFF. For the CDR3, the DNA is TGTGCCAGCAGGCCCGGACTACTAGAAGCAGCTTTCTTT.

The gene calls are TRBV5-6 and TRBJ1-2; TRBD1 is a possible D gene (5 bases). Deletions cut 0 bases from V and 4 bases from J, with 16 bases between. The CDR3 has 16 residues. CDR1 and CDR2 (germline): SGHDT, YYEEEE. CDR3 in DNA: TGTGCCAGCAGCTTGGCCCAGGCCCGACAGATCTATGGCTACACCTTC. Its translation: CASSLAQARQIYGYTF.

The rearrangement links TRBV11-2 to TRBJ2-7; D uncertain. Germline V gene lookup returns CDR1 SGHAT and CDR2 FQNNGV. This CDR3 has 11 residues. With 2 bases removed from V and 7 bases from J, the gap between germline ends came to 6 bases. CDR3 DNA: TGTGCCAGCAGCTTACGGGCAGAGCAGTACTTC. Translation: CASSLRAEQYF.

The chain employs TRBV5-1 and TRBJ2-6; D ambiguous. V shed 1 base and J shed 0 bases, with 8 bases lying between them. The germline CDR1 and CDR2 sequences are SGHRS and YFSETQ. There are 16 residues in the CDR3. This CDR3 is CASSLRQTSGANVLTF. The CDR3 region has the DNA TGCGCCAGCAGCTTGAGGCAGACCTCTGGGGCCAACGTCCTGACTTTC.

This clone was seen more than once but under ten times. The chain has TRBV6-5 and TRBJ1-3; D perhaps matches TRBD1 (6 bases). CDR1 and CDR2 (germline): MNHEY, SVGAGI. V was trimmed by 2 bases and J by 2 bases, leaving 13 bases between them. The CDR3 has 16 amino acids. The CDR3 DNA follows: TGTGCCAGCAGTTACCAACCGGGGGCAACTGGAAACACCATATATTTT. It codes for CASSYQPGATGNTIYF.

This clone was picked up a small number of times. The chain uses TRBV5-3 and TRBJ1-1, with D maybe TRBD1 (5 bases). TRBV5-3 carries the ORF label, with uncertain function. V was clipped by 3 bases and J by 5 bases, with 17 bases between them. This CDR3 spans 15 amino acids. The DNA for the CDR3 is TGTGCCAGAAGCTCTGGTTCGGGGCTGCGGACTGAAGCTTTCTTT. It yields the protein CARSSGSGLRTEAFF.

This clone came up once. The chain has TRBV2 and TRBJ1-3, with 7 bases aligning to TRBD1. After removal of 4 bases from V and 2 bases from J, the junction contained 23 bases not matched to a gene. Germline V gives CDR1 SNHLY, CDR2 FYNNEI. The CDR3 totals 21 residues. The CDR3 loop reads CASSGAGATGPTALTGNTIYF. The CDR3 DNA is TGTGCCAGCAGTGGTGCTGGTGCGACAGGGCCAACCGCCTTGACTGGAAACACCATATATTTT.

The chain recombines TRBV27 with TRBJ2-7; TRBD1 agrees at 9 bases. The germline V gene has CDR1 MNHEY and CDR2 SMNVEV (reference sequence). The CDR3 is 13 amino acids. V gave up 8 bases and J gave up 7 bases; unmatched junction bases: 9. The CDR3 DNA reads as TGTGCCAGCGGGCGAGGACAGGGGAGGGAGCAGTACTTC. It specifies CASGRGQGREQYF.

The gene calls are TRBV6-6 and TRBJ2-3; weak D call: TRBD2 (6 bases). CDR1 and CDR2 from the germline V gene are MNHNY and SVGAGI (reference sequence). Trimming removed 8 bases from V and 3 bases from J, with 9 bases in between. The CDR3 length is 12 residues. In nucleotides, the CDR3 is TGTGCCAGCGAGGAGGGAACAGATACGCAGTATTTT. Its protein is CASEEGTDTQYF.

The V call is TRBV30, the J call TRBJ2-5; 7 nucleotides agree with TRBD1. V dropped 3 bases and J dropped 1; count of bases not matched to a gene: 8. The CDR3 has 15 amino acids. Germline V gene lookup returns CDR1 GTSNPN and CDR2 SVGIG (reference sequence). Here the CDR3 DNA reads TGTGCCTGGAGCCGCCGACAGGGTAGCCAAGAGACCCAGTACTTC. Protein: CAWSRRQGSQETQYF.

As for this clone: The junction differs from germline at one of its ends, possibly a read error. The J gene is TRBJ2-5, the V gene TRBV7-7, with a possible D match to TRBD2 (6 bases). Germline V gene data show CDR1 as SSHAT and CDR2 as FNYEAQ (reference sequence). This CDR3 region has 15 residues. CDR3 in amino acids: CASSLGGGYRETQYF. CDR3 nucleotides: TGTGCTAGCAGCTTAGGTGGGGGGTATCGGGAGACCCAGTACTTC.

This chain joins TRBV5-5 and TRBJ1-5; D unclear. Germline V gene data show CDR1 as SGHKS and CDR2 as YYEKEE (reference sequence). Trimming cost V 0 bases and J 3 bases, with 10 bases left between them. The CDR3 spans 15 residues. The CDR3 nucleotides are TGTGCCAGCAGCTTGGTGTGGGCGGCCAATCAGCCCCAGCATTTT. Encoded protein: CASSLVWAANQPQHF.